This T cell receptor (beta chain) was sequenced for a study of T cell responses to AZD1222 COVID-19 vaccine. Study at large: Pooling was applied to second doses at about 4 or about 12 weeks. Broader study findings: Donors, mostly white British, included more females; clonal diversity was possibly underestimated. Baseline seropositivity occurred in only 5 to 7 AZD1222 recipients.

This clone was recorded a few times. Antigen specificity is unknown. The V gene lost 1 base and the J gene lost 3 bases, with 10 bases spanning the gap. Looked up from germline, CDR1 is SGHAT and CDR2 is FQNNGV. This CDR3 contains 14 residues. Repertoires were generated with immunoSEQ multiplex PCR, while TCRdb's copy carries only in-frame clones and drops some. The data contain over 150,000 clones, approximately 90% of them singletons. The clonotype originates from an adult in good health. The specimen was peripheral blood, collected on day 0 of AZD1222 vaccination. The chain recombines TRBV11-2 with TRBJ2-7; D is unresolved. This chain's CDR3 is CASSLGLSNYEQYF. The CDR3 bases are TGTGCCAGCAGCTTAGGACTCTCGAACTACGAGCAGTACTTC.